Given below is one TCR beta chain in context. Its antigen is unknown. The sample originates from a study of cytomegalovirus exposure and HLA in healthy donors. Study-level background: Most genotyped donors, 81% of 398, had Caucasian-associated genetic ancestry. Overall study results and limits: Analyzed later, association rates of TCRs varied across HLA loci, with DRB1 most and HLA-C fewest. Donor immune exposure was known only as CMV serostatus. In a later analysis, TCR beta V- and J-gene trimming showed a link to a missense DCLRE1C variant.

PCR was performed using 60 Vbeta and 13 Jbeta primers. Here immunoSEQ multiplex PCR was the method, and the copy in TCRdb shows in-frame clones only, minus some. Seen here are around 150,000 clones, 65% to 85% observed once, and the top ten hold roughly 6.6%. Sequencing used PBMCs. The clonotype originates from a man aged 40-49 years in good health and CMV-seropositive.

The CDR3, as DNA: TGCGCCAGCAGCAACCGGACAGGGACCCACGAGCAGTACTTC. Its protein product is CASSNRTGTHEQYF. This chain joins TRBV5-1 and TRBJ2-7, with 8 bases matching TRBD1. The CDR3 totals 14 residues. The V gene's germline CDR1 is SGHRS and CDR2 YFSETQ. V trimming: 4 bases; J trimming: 5 bases; junction bases outside the gene matches: 8.